The 29 T cell receptor beta chains listed next were all sequenced from one sample in a study of molecular identifiers for immune sequencing clone quantification. Each CDR3 protein gets one entry after TCRdb re-called the PCR reads with MiXCR. The sample records about 500,000 distinct CDR3 sequences, about a fifth being singletons. Sample: naive CD8+ T cells from blood, with Jurkat cell RNA spiked in. Documented subset: FACS-sorted CD8+CD4-CCR7+CD45RA+ naive T cells. These receptors all stem from a human donor in good health. Some libraries in this study had Jurkat cell RNA spiked in.

As for this clonotype: A junction boundary mismatches the germline segment, possibly from a read error. This chain uses TRBV5-6 with TRBJ1-1; 7 nucleotides line up with TRBD1. CDR3 length: 17 amino acids. Germline V gene sequence: CDR1 SGHDT, CDR2 YYEEEE. In DNA form, the CDR3 reads TGTGCCCGCAGCCGCCGATGGGAGGAACAGGGGAGCGCTGAAGCTTTCTTT. It is translated as CARSRRWEEQGSAEAFF.

V usage is TRBV19 and J usage is TRBJ2-2; 12 bases agree with TRBD2. CDR3 length: 17 residues. After removal of 3 bases from V and 11 bases from J, the junction contained 13 bases not matched to a gene. Germline V lookup: CDR1 LNHDA, CDR2 SQIVND (reference sequence). The CDR3 spells CASSMTSGGTIPGELFF. In DNA form, the CDR3 reads TGTGCCAGTAGTATGACTAGCGGGGGCACTATACCGGGCGAGCTGTTTTTT.

This clonotype was seen at least ten times. Here the CDR3 DNA reads TGTGCCAGCAGTTTGGCCAGGGGGTACTACGAGCAGTACTTC. Its translation is CASSLARGYYEQYF. The chain combines TRBV27 with TRBJ2-7; 7 bases align to TRBD1. This CDR3 has 14 residues. The germline CDR1 and CDR2 sequences are MNHEY and SMNVEV (reference sequence). The junction had 5 bases not matched to a gene; V was cut back by 3 bases and J by 3 bases.

This clonotype has at least ten counts. The chain combines TRBV6-5 with TRBJ1-5; no reliable D call. The length of the CDR3 is 15 residues. Deletions cut 2 bases from V and 2 bases from J, with 10 bases between. Germline V gene data show CDR1 as MNHEY and CDR2 as SVGAGI. The CDR3 is CASSYSGYGNQPQHF. CDR3 nucleotide sequence: TGTGCCAGCAGTTACAGTGGTTATGGCAATCAGCCCCAGCATTTT.

Worth noting for this clonotype: In this CDR3 the conserved last residue, phenylalanine or tryptophan, is missing, so a read error is likely. The chain is built from TRBV19 and TRBJ2-5; 11 nucleotides line up with TRBD2. In germline, CDR1 is LNHDA, CDR2 SQIVND (reference sequence). This CDR3 region has 18 residues. The ends lost 0 bases at V and 3 bases at J; junction bases unmatched: 9. For the CDR3, the DNA is TGTGCCAGTAGTATAGATCTAGGTAGCGGGGGGGCCGAAGAGACCCAGTACCTC. Protein: CASSIDLGSGGAEETQYL.

This clonotype was picked up many times. The chain couples TRBV7-9 to TRBJ2-2; 11 positions match TRBD1. The J segment lost 7 bases and the V segment lost 6 bases, leaving 7 bases of the junction unmatched. There are 15 residues in the CDR3. Germline loops: CDR1 SEHNR, CDR2 FQNEAQ (reference sequence). The CDR3 is CASRPDRGLGGELFF. CDR3 DNA: TGTGCCAGCAGACCGGACAGGGGGCTTGGCGGGGAGCTGTTTTTT.

About this clonotype itself: A read error may explain this, as a much larger clone is one base away. The genes are TRBV6-5 and TRBJ1-1; TRBD1 might be the D (5 bases). Germline CDR1 is MNHEY and CDR2 is SVGAGI. The CDR3 consists of 13 residues. Trimming shortened V by 2 bases and J by 5 bases, and 9 bases separated the two germline ends. The CDR3 DNA follows: TGTGCCAGCAGTTACAGGACATCGACTGAAGCTTTCTTT. It codes for CASSYRTSTEAFF.

The sample holds many counts of this clonotype. The chain combines TRBV29-1 with TRBJ2-7, with D possibly matching TRBD2 (6 bases). Germline CDR1 SQVTM, CDR2 ANQGSEA. V was trimmed by 3 bases and J by 4 bases, leaving 13 bases between them. There are 13 residues in the CDR3. CDR3 nucleotides: TGCAGCGTTGACCCCACAGGAGGGTACGAGCAGTACTTC. Its translation: CSVDPTGGYEQYF.

A note on this clonotype: A much larger clone lies a single base off, so this may be a read error. The chain joins TRBV9 to TRBJ1-1, with unresolved D. The CDR3 loop spans 12 amino acids. Germline CDR1 is SGDLS and CDR2 is YYNGEE. CDR3 region: CAGSPGFTEAFF. The CDR3 bases are TGTGCCGGCAGCCCCGGGTTCACTGAAGCTTTCTTT.

This clonotype appeared a single time. The chain combines TRBV10-2 with TRBJ2-5; D not certain. V lost 6 bases to trimming and J lost 3 bases, with 17 bases between them. Looked up from germline, CDR1 is WSHSY and CDR2 is SAAADI. This CDR3 has 15 residues. The CDR3 region has the DNA TGCGCCAGCAGCCCAGAAGGGCTAGGCGAAGAGACCCAGTACTTC. It translates to CASSPEGLGEETQYF.

This clonotype has at least ten counts. The rearrangement uses TRBV18 and TRBJ2-5; D unresolved. V was trimmed by 6 bases and J by 3 bases, leaving 5 bases between them. Germline assignment: CDR1 KGHSH and CDR2 LQKENI. The CDR3 has 11 amino acids. As DNA, the CDR3 is TGTGCCAGCTCTAATAAAGAGACCCAGTACTTC. Translating gives CASSNKETQYF.

This clonotype was seen repeatedly, ten times or more. The chain combines TRBV28 with TRBJ1-1, with 10 nucleotides matching TRBD1. This CDR3 has 15 residues. The V gene end was trimmed by 5 bases and the J gene end by 11 bases; junction bases not matched to a gene: 14. CDR1 is MDHEN, CDR2 SYDVKM, per germline. Here the CDR3 DNA reads TGTGCCAGCAGTCCTCCGACAGGGGGCGGCCGGGGGGCTTTCTTT. Translation gives CASSPPTGGGRGAFF.

Only a few counts were recorded for this clonotype. The chain carries TRBV27 and TRBJ2-1; 10 nucleotides agree with TRBD1. V gave up 8 bases and J gave up 3 bases; unmatched junction bases: 4. CDR1 MNHEY and CDR2 SMNVEV come from the germline V gene (reference sequence). This CDR3 is 14 amino acids long. As DNA, the CDR3 is TGTGCCAGCGCCAGGACAGGGGGCTACAATGAGCAGTTCTTC. Residues: CASARTGGYNEQFF.

This clonotype has just a few counts. This rearrangement joins TRBV28 to TRBJ1-5, with TRBD1 matching over 7 bases. Germline trimming cut 3 bases from V and 4 bases from J; bases unmatched to any gene: 12. CDR3 size: 17 residues. Germline V gene lookup returns CDR1 MDHEN and CDR2 SYDVKM. In DNA, the CDR3 is TGTGCCAGCAGTTTGGGGGGAGGGGGCCGTTTGAATCAGCCCCAGCATTTT. It codes for CASSLGGGGRLNQPQHF.

This clonotype was detected many times. The V call is TRBV27, the J call TRBJ2-7; D may be TRBD1 (6 bases). The length of the CDR3 is 12 residues. Germline CDR1 and CDR2: MNHEY and SMNVEV (reference sequence). Trimming pared 5 bases from V and 5 bases from J, leaving 10 bases between. In nucleotides, the CDR3 is TGTGCCAGCAGTAATAGGGGGAACGAGCAGTACTTC. The encoded protein is CASSNRGNEQYF.

This chain joins TRBV11-2 and TRBJ2-1; 11 bases line up with TRBD1. Losses at the gene ends were 4 bases for V and 9 bases for J; bases not matched to a gene: 11. Germline V gene lookup returns CDR1 SGHAT and CDR2 FQNNGV. The CDR3 sequence is 16 residues long. The CDR3 loop reads CASSSPDRGLYGEQFF. CDR3 in DNA: TGTGCCAGCAGCTCGCCGGACAGGGGGCTTTATGGTGAGCAGTTCTTC.

Points on this clonotype: Possible read error: a much larger clone is one base away. The chain combines TRBV24-1 with TRBJ2-5; D is undetermined. The ends were cut back, 3 bases at V and 7 bases at J, with 8 bases in the middle. CDR3 length equals 12 residues. Germline loops: CDR1 KGHDR, CDR2 SFDVKD. CDR3 sequence reads: CATSDLLATQYF. The DNA for the CDR3 is TGTGCCACCAGTGATCTTTTGGCGACCCAGTACTTC.

This chain links TRBV5-6 with TRBJ2-2, with 9 bases fitting TRBD2. The CDR3 totals 15 residues. Germline V gene lookup returns CDR1 SGHDT and CDR2 YYEEEE. After removal of 4 bases from V and 4 bases from J, the junction contained 5 bases not matched to a gene. In DNA form, the CDR3 reads TGTGCCAGCAGCCCCGGGACTAGCCTCACCGGGGAGCTGTTTTTT. Translated: CASSPGTSLTGELFF.

This clonotype appeared many times. The chain is built from TRBV5-1 and TRBJ2-7, with TRBD1 matching 7 bases. CDR1 SGHRS and CDR2 YFSETQ come from the germline V gene. CDR3 size: 12 residues. The trim removed 4 bases at V and 6 bases at J, leaving 4 bases unmatched. The CDR3 DNA follows: TGCGCCAGCAGCCGGACAGGCGCCGAGCAGTACTTC. This gives the protein CASSRTGAEQYF.

This clonotype was counted many times. This chain uses TRBV12-3 or TRBV12-4 with TRBJ2-6; no firm D call. V was cut by 7 bases and J by 0 bases, with 4 bases left in between. CDR3 size: 13 residues. This CDR3 is CASKGSGANVLTF. CDR3 coding DNA: TGTGCCAGCAAAGGCTCTGGGGCCAACGTCCTGACTTTC.

This clonotype was detected a few times. The chain recombines TRBV24-1 with TRBJ2-5; TRBD2 matches at 11 bases. Trimming cost V 5 bases and J 5 bases; bases outside gene matches: 9. The V gene's germline CDR1 is KGHDR and CDR2 SFDVKD. The CDR3 is made up of 16 amino acids. CDR3 residues: CATSVGTSGSGETQYF. CDR3 nucleotide sequence: TGTGCCACCAGTGTTGGGACTAGCGGATCCGGGGAGACCCAGTACTTC.

V and J are TRBV6-2 or TRBV6-3 and TRBJ1-1; the D gene is possibly TRBD1 (6 bases). This CDR3 region has 15 residues. Germline lookup yields CDR1 MNHEY and CDR2 SVGEGT. V was trimmed by 2 bases and J by 0 bases, leaving 10 bases between them. CDR3 sequence: CASSYVQGLNTEAFF. The CDR3 bases are TGTGCCAGCAGTTACGTACAGGGACTGAACACTGAAGCTTTCTTT.

This clonotype was seen a few times. The V and J genes are TRBV6-7 and TRBJ2-2; TRBD1 matches at 9 bases. TRBV6-7 is recorded as an ORF, its role being uncertain. CDR3 length: 16 amino acids. V lost 6 bases, J lost 4 bases, and 9 bases stayed unmatched. CDR3 sequence: CASSDRDRDGTGELFF. DNA of the CDR3: TGTGCCAGCAGCGACCGGGACAGGGATGGCACCGGGGAGCTGTTTTTT.

This sequence joins TRBV21-1 and TRBJ1-2. TRBV21-1 is tagged as a pseudogene. The CDR3 is 17 residues long. Written as DNA, the CDR3 is TGTGCCAGCAGCAAAGGAGTCACGCCATCTCCTAACTATGGCTACACCTTC. This sequence encodes CASSKGVTPSPNYGYTF.

This clonotype has just a few counts. The chain carries TRBV4-2 and TRBJ2-2; 7 bases map to TRBD2. The CDR3 length is 17 residues. Germline CDR1 is LGHNA and CDR2 is YNFKEQ. Trimming removed 0 bases from V and 6 bases from J; junction bases left unmatched: 10. The CDR3 DNA follows: TGTGCCAGCAGCCAAGAGCTTACGGGGGGTAGCGCCGGGGAGCTGTTTTTT. It specifies CASSQELTGGSAGELFF.

A note on this clonotype: Just one base apart from a much larger clone, this may be a read error. The rearrangement joins TRBV20-1 to TRBJ2-4; 11 bases fit TRBD1. The germline V gene encodes CDR1 DFQATT and CDR2 SNEGSKA (reference sequence). The V segment lost 4 bases and the J segment 6 bases; nucleotides outside the gene matches: 8. The CDR3 runs to 15 residues. The CDR3 reads CSANTGQGVGNIQYF. Here the CDR3 DNA reads TGCAGTGCTAATACGGGACAGGGGGTTGGAAACATTCAGTACTTC.

This clonotype occurred a few times. This chain joins TRBV24-1 and TRBJ2-1; D is unclear. Trimming took off 3 bases at V and 7 bases at J, with 3 bases between the two ends. The germline gives CDR1 KGHDR, CDR2 SFDVKD. This CDR3 has 11 amino acids. The CDR3 DNA is TGTGCCACCAGTGATAATAATGAGCAGTTCTTC. This encodes CATSDNNEQFF.

This clonotype was seen a handful of times. The chain carries TRBV2 and TRBJ2-1; TRBD2 aligns across 14 bases. Trimming took 10 bases from V and 9 from J; bases not matched to a gene: 8. The CDR3 runs 14 residues. Germline V gene lookup returns CDR1 SNHLY and CDR2 FYNNEI. CDR3 bases: TGTGCCACCGGACTAGCGGGGGGTAGGGGTGAGCAGTTCTTC. As protein: CATGLAGGRGEQFF.

This clonotype appeared a few times. The chain combines TRBV11-3 with TRBJ2-1; D might be TRBD1 (5 bases). The ends were cut back, 0 bases at V and 6 bases at J, with 21 bases in the middle. CDR1 SGHNT and CDR2 YENEEA come from the germline V gene. CDR3 length equals 18 residues. DNA of the CDR3: TGTGCCAGCAGCTTAGATGTATCGGAGCAGGGTACGATCAATGAGCAGTTCTTC. Translating gives CASSLDVSEQGTINEQFF. Based on the CDR3 plus reference TRBV11-3 and TRBJ2-1, the full variable domain is EAGVVQSPRYKIIEKKQPVAFWCNPISGHNTLYWYLQNLGQGPELLIRYENEEAVDDSQLPKDRFSAERLKGVDSTLKIQPAELGDSAVYLCASSLDVSEQGTINEQFFGPGTRLTVL.